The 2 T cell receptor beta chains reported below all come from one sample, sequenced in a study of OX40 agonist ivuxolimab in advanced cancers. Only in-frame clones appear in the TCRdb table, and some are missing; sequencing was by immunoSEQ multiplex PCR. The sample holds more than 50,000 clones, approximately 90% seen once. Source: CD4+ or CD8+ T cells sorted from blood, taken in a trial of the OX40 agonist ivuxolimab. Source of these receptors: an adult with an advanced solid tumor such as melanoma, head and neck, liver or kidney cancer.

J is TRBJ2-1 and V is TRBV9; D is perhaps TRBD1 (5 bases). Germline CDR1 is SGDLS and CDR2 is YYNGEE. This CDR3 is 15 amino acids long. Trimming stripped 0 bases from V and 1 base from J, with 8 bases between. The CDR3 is CASSVGAGSYNEQFF. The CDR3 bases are TGTGCCAGCAGCGTAGGGGCAGGGTCCTACAATGAGCAGTTCTTC. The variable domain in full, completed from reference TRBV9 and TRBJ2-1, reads DSGVTQTPKHLITATGQRVTLRCSPRSGDLSVYWYQQSLDQGLQFLIQYYNGEERAKGNILERFSAQQFPDLHSELNLSSLELGDSALYFCASSVGAGSYNEQFFGPGTRLTVL.

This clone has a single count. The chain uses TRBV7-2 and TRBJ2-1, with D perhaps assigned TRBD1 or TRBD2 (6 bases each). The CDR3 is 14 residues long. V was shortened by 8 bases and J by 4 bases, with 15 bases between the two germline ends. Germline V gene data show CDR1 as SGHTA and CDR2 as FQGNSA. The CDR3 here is CASGPGAIYNEQFF. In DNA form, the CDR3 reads TGTGCCAGCGGCCCGGGGGCCATTTACAATGAGCAGTTCTTC.